These T cell receptor beta chains were read from a single sample in a study of blood T cell repertoires in COVID-19. Repertoires were generated with immunoSEQ multiplex PCR, while TCRdb's copy carries only in-frame clones and drops some. The sample records over 55,000 clones, 84% being singletons. Sequencing used peripheral blood. The source of these receptors is a man aged 45-60 years with active COVID-19. Each CDR3 is given with its conserved first and last residue. A D gene is named only where the DNA matches it firmly. Clone size appears in some rows only: once, few, many, or a class for an expanded clone.

j_gene | abundance | d_gene | v_gene | CDR3aa | CDR3nt
TRBJ2-2 | . | TRBD1 | TRBV6-5 | CASRIDRGRTGELFF | TGTGCCAGCAGGATTGACAGGGGGCGGACCGGGGAGCTGTTTTTT
TRBJ2-3 | . | . | TRBV5-1 | CASSLWGADTQYF | TGCGCCAGCAGCTTGTGGGGGGCAGATACGCAGTATTTT
TRBJ1-2 | . | TRBD1 | TRBV5-1 | CASSLGGGDGYTF | TGCGCCAGCAGCTTGGGAGGGGGCGATGGCTACACCTTC
TRBJ2-5 | . | TRBD1 | TRBV5-1 | CASSLLGQSGETQYF | TGCGCCAGCAGCTTGCTGGGACAGAGCGGAGAGACCCAGTACTTC
TRBJ2-3 | . | TRBD2 | TRBV6-2/TRBV6-3 | CASSYSQRGIDTQYF | TGTGCCAGCAGTTACTCGCAGCGGGGGATAGATACGCAGTATTTT
TRBJ1-1 | . | . | TRBV9 | CASSDGETEAFF | TGTGCCAGCAGCGATGGGGAGACTGAAGCTTTCTTT
TRBJ2-1 | . | TRBD1 | TRBV19 | CASSAQGQRWNEQFF | TGTGCCAGTAGTGCACAGGGGCAAAGGTGGAATGAGCAGTTCTTC
TRBJ2-5 | . | TRBD2 | TRBV5-4 | CASSPSSGPQETQYF | TGTGCCAGCAGCCCGTCTAGCGGTCCGCAAGAGACCCAGTACTTC
TRBJ2-5 | once | TRBD1 | TRBV2 | CASRGTAIEETQYF | TGTGCCAGCAGGGGGACAGCTATTGAAGAGACCCAGTACTTC
TRBJ1-2 | few | . | TRBV4-1 | CASSQVTGWVYGYTF | TGCGCCAGCAGCCAAGTTACAGGTTGGGTCTATGGCTACACCTTC
TRBJ2-1 | . | . | TRBV4-1 | CASSQGLLDNEQFF | TGCGCCAGCAGCCAAGGGTTGTTAGACAATGAGCAGTTCTTC
TRBJ1-1 | many | . | TRBV28 | CASYKLRTEAFF | TGTGCCAGCTATAAGCTGAGGACTGAAGCTTTCTTT
TRBJ1-5 | . | TRBD1 | TRBV4-1 | CASSPRTGGDQPQHF | TGCGCCAGCAGCCCCAGGACAGGAGGGGATCAGCCCCAGCATTTT
TRBJ1-2 | . | . | TRBV11-2 | CASSLSAGNGYTF | TGTGCCAGCAGCTTATCAGCCGGGAATGGCTACACCTTC
TRBJ2-7 | . | TRBD2 | TRBV23-1 | CASSQSGGGLYEQYF | TGCGCCAGCAGTCAATCGGGCGGGGGACTCTACGAGCAGTACTTC
TRBJ1-5 | . | . | TRBV10-3 | CAISARTAIGEPQHF | TGTGCCATCAGTGCCAGGACAGCGATTGGGGAGCCCCAGCATTTT
TRBJ1-6 | . | TRBD1 | TRBV6-1 | CASSEGTGGGSPLHF | TGTGCCAGCAGTGAAGGGACAGGGGGTGGTTCACCCCTCCACTTT
TRBJ2-2 | . | TRBD2 | TRBV5-1 | CASSRGAGTNTGELFF | TGCGCCAGCAGCAGGGGAGCGGGAACGAACACCGGGGAGCTGTTTTTT
TRBJ2-1 | . | . | TRBV10-1 | CARTSYNEQFF | TGCGCCAGAACAAGTTACAATGAGCAGTTCTTC
TRBJ1-1 | . | . | TRBV4-1 | CASSRPTRTIEAFF | TGCGCCAGCAGCCGCCCGACTCGGACAATTGAAGCTTTCTTT
TRBJ2-3 | . | TRBD2 | TRBV5-1 | CASSLAGGAGDTQYF | TGCGCCAGCAGCTTAGCGGGGGGAGCGGGAGATACGCAGTATTTT
TRBJ1-1 | . | . | TRBV29-1 | CSVDLGLEAFF | TGCAGCGTTGATTTGGGACTTGAAGCTTTCTTT
TRBJ1-3 | . | . | TRBV18 | CASSPGPSGNTIYF | TGTGCCAGCTCACCAGGGCCTTCTGGAAACACCATATATTTT
TRBJ2-3 | . | . | TRBV2 | CASSSLGTDTQYF | TGTGCCAGCTCTAGCCTAGGCACAGATACGCAGTATTTT
TRBJ2-5 | . | TRBD2 | TRBV3-1/TRBV3-2 | CASSQRQYGGYQETQYF | TGTGCCAGCAGCCAAAGGCAATACGGGGGGTACCAAGAGACCCAGTACTTC
TRBJ2-2 | . | . | TRBV7-2 | CASRSTGTGELFF | TGTGCCAGCAGGTCTACAGGGACCGGGGAGCTGTTTTTT
TRBJ1-5 | few | TRBD1 | TRBV10-3 | CAISGQGNQPQHF | TGTGCCATCAGTGGACAGGGGAATCAGCCCCAGCATTTT
TRBJ2-7 | once | . | TRBV9 | CASSVAPRASSYEQYF | TGTGCCAGCAGCGTAGCTCCCAGGGCGAGCTCCTACGAGCAGTACTTC
TRBJ2-1 | . | . | TRBV6-4 | CASSEGTNNEQFF | TGTGCCAGCAGTGAGGGCACAAACAATGAGCAGTTCTTC
TRBJ1-1 | . | TRBD1 | TRBV27 | CASTSGGLGAEAFF | TGTGCCAGCACCTCAGGGGGGCTCGGGGCTGAAGCTTTCTTT
TRBJ2-5 | few | TRBD2 | TRBV10-3 | CAISARLAEETQYF | TGTGCCATCAGTGCGAGGCTAGCGGAAGAGACCCAGTACTTC
TRBJ1-5 | . | . | TRBV27 | CASGHGGRQPQHF | TGTGCCAGCGGACACGGGGGGCGGCAGCCCCAGCATTTT
TRBJ2-5 | few | TRBD2 | TRBV5-8 | CASSPSGTETQYF | TGTGCCAGCAGCCCCAGCGGGACAGAGACCCAGTACTTC
TRBJ2-7 | . | TRBD2 | TRBV10-3 | CAINYSGRAGDEQYF | TGTGCCATCAATTATAGCGGGAGGGCCGGCGACGAGCAGTACTTC
TRBJ1-2 | . | . | TRBV19 | CASSIGAVIANYGYTF | TGTGCCAGTAGTATAGGGGCAGTCATCGCCAACTATGGCTACACCTTC
TRBJ2-3 | . | TRBD2 | TRBV5-5 | CASSLLPTSGSTDTQYF | TGTGCCAGCAGCTTATTACCGACTAGCGGTAGCACAGATACGCAGTATTTT
TRBJ2-2 | . | . | TRBV11-1 | CASSKSVSGELFF | TGTGCCAGCAGCAAAAGCGTATCCGGGGAGCTGTTTTTT
TRBJ2-1 | . | TRBD1 | TRBV5-1 | CASSRQGSGSYNEQFF | TGCGCCAGCAGCAGACAGGGCTCGGGCTCCTACAATGAGCAGTTCTTC
TRBJ1-3 | few | . | TRBV9 | CASSVTGTYSGNTIYF | TGTGCCAGCAGCGTAACAGGGACCTACTCTGGAAACACCATATATTTT
TRBJ1-6 | . | . | TRBV21-1 | CASSKSWREASYNSPLHF | TGTGCCAGCAGCAAAAGTTGGCGGGAGGCCTCCTATAATTCACCCCTCCACTTT
TRBJ2-1 | . | . | TRBV7-9 | CASSLGLGLNEQFF | TGTGCCAGCAGCTTAGGGCTAGGACTCAATGAGCAGTTCTTC
TRBJ2-1 | . | TRBD2 | TRBV7-9 | CASSDTSGRAELNEQFF | TGTGCCAGCAGCGACACAAGCGGGAGGGCCGAATTGAATGAGCAGTTCTTC
TRBJ2-3 | . | . | TRBV18 | CASTGLRDTQYF | TGTGCCAGCACAGGGTTGCGCGATACGCAGTATTTT
TRBJ2-2 | . | TRBD2 | TRBV2 | CASSELGLAGRTGELFF | TGTGCCAGCAGTGAACTCGGACTAGCGGGGCGCACCGGGGAGCTGTTTTTT
TRBJ2-3 | . | TRBD2 | TRBV10-1 | CASSISGAADTQYF | TGCGCCAGCAGTATTAGCGGGGCAGCGGATACGCAGTATTTT
TRBJ2-2 | . | TRBD2 | TRBV19 | CASSILTSGFANTGELFF | TGTGCCAGTAGTATCCTGACTAGCGGGTTTGCGAACACCGGGGAGCTGTTTTTT
TRBJ1-1 | . | . | TRBV30 | CAWSSRGDTEAFF | TGTGCCTGGAGTTCCCGGGGTGACACTGAAGCTTTCTTT
TRBJ2-7 | . | TRBD1 | TRBV5-6 | CASSAGTGPYEQYF | TGTGCCAGCAGCGCGGGGACAGGGCCCTACGAGCAGTACTTC
TRBJ2-5 | . | . | TRBV30 | CAWSNQGDQYF | TGTGCCTGGAGTAACCAGGGTGACCAGTACTTC
TRBJ1-6 | . | . | TRBV7-2 | CASSFGGGSPLHF | TGTGCCAGCAGCTTCGGAGGCGGTTCACCCCTCCACTTT
TRBJ1-1 | . | . | TRBV7-2 | CASSLWGLMNTEAFF | TGTGCCAGCAGCTTATGGGGCCTCATGAACACTGAAGCTTTCTTT
TRBJ1-4 | . | . | TRBV5-8 | CASSSQVATNEKLFF | TGTGCCAGCAGCTCCCAGGTCGCAACTAATGAAAAACTGTTTTTT
TRBJ2-7 | once | . | TRBV30 | CAWSVWAGYEQYF | TGTGCCTGGAGTGTTTGGGCGGGGTACGAGCAGTACTTC
TRBJ1-5 | . | . | TRBV30 | CAWSSSSGNQPQHF | TGTGCCTGGAGTTCGTCGTCAGGCAATCAGCCCCAGCATTTT
TRBJ2-5 | . | TRBD1 | TRBV5-8 | CASSLGDRVVKTQYF | TGTGCCAGCAGCTTGGGGGACAGGGTCGTGAAGACCCAGTACTTC